This TCR beta chain originates from a study of blood T cell repertoires in COVID-19. Study information: Sites in the United States, Italy and Spain provided acute and convalescent COVID-19 samples. Sample material is recorded as cDNA or gDNA derived from T cells, B-cell-depleted T cells, or PBMCs.

This CDR3 region has 12 residues. The J segment lost 4 bases and the V segment lost 7 bases, leaving 3 bases of the junction unmatched. The authors' processing: It was from reference gene primer amplification that nucleated cell counts were estimated. The table came from immunoSEQ multiplex PCR; TCRdb's copy has only in-frame clones and leaves some out. That table furnishes V, J and clone size, whereas the DNA furnished D and trimming. The sample yields roughly 70,000 clones, 84% seen once. V is TRBV12-3 or TRBV12-4 and J is TRBJ1-2; 7 nucleotides match TRBD1. The sample taken for sequencing was peripheral blood. This receptor was obtained from an older woman with acute or convalescent COVID-19. The CDR3 sequence: CASTQGGYGYTF. CDR3 in DNA: TGTGCCAGCACCCAGGGGGGCTATGGCTACACCTTC.